This entry lists 27 T cell receptor beta chains sequenced from one sample in a study of T cell responses to AZD1222 COVID-19 vaccine. Here immunoSEQ multiplex PCR was the method, and the copy in TCRdb shows in-frame clones only, minus some. The sample has 55,000 to 90,000 clones; roughly 89% are singletons. The sequenced sample was peripheral blood, obtained on day 0 of AZD1222 vaccination. The receptor set was obtained from an adult in good health.

The V call is TRBV7-2, the J call TRBJ2-2; 8 bases are shared with TRBD1. Trimming removed 4 bases from V and 6 bases from J; junction bases left unmatched: 4. The CDR3 loop spans 14 amino acids. Looked up from germline, CDR1 is SGHTA and CDR2 is FQGNSA. The CDR3 reads CASSYGTGAGELFF. Here the CDR3 DNA reads TGTGCCAGCAGCTACGGGACAGGTGCCGGGGAGCTGTTTTTT.

This clone was counted only a few times. The V call is TRBV30, the J call TRBJ1-2; the D is unclear. Trimming took 0 bases from V and 8 from J, leaving 13 bases between them. Germline V gene data show CDR1 as GTSNPN and CDR2 as SVGIG (reference sequence). The CDR3 totals 13 residues. The CDR3 loop reads CAWSVVGLGGYTF. In DNA form, the CDR3 reads TGTGCCTGGAGTGTGGTAGGGCTCGGGGGCTACACCTTC.

The rearrangement links TRBV5-1 to TRBJ2-3; perhaps TRBD1 as D (6 bases). Germline V CDR1 and CDR2: SGHRS, YFSETQ. CDR3 size: 15 residues. V was clipped by 1 base and J by 4 bases, with 13 bases between them. The CDR3 sequence: CASSLTGMEADTQYF. The CDR3 DNA reads as TGCGCCAGCAGCTTGACAGGGATGGAAGCAGATACGCAGTATTTT.

V and J are TRBV27 and TRBJ1-6; weak D call: TRBD1 (5 bases). V was shortened by 6 bases and J by 4 bases, with 16 bases between the two germline ends. Per the germline V gene, CDR1 is MNHEY and CDR2 is SMNVEV (reference sequence). The CDR3 totals 16 residues. CDR3 loop: CASSHPLGLYNSPLHF. CDR3 nucleotide sequence: TGTGCCAGCAGCCACCCCCTGGGGCTATATAATTCACCCCTCCACTTT.

The CDR3 sequence is CASTNPSGTGSTDTQYF. CDR3 DNA sequence: TGTGCCAGCACCAACCCAAGCGGGACAGGGAGCACAGATACGCAGTATTTT. The chain couples TRBV7-9 to TRBJ2-3; 9 nucleotides line up with TRBD1. With 7 bases clipped from V and 0 bases from J, the junction kept 11 bases outside the gene matches. Germline values: CDR1 SEHNR, CDR2 FQNEAQ (reference sequence). This CDR3 is built from 17 residues.

J is TRBJ1-3 and V is TRBV6-1, with 7 bases matching TRBD1. J gave up 1 base and V 2 bases, and 14 bases lay outside the gene matches. Per the germline V gene, CDR1 is MNHNS and CDR2 is SASEGT. CDR3 length: 19 residues. CDR3 amino acids: CASSELFEVTGVSGNTIYF. CDR3 bases: TGTGCCAGCAGTGAATTGTTCGAGGTTACAGGGGTATCTGGAAACACCATATATTTT.

V usage is TRBV19 and J usage is TRBJ1-2; possibly TRBD1 for D (6 bases). The CDR3 contains 14 residues. Germline V gene sequence: CDR1 LNHDA, CDR2 SQIVND (reference sequence). V lost 10 bases to trimming and J lost 8 bases, with 23 bases between them. For the CDR3, the DNA is TGTGCCACCAATCCGACGGGGGCCAGGTTCGGCTACACCTTC. Amino acid sequence: CATNPTGARFGYTF.

This chain connects TRBV27 to TRBJ2-7; D call uncertain. This CDR3 has 15 amino acids. Trimming left V 2 bases short and J 1 base short, with 12 bases between. Germline CDR1 reads MNHEY; CDR2 reads SMNVEV (reference sequence). CDR3 protein: CASSLRPTVSYEQYF. In DNA form, the CDR3 reads TGTGCCAGCAGTTTACGGCCAACAGTATCCTACGAGCAGTACTTC.

The chain employs TRBV28 and TRBJ2-3, with TRBD2 as a possible D gene (5 bases). The CDR3 runs to 15 residues. The V gene's germline CDR1 is MDHEN and CDR2 SYDVKM. Trimming stripped 6 bases from V and 2 bases from J, with 15 bases between. The CDR3 bases are TGTGCCAGCAGATCTGGACGGACTCTCACAGATACGCAGTATTTT. Translated: CASRSGRTLTDTQYF.

The V and J genes are TRBV29-1 and TRBJ2-5; D perhaps matches TRBD2 (5 bases). Per germline, CDR1 SQVTM and CDR2 ANQGSEA. V lost 4 bases, J lost 2 bases, and 17 bases lay in between. The length of the CDR3 is 15 residues. The CDR3 is CSVGLPGILQETQYF. For the CDR3, the DNA is TGCAGCGTTGGACTGCCCGGGATATTACAAGAGACCCAGTACTTC.

This chain joins TRBV28 and TRBJ1-2; no reliable D call. The V end was cut by 3 bases, the J end by 4 bases, with 6 bases between. The CDR3 covers 12 residues. Germline V gene sequence: CDR1 MDHEN, CDR2 SYDVKM. The CDR3 bases are TGTGCCAGCAGTTTTACAATCTATGGCTACACCTTC. This codes for CASSFTIYGYTF.

The chain combines TRBV9 with TRBJ1-6; TRBD1 aligns across 8 bases. The CDR3 extends over 15 amino acids. CDR1 SGDLS and CDR2 YYNGEE come from the germline V gene. The junction had 7 bases not matched to a gene; V was cut back by 0 bases and J by 11 bases. CDR3 amino acids: CASSVDPGTGPPLHF. The DNA for the CDR3 is TGTGCCAGCAGCGTAGACCCCGGGACAGGACCACCCCTCCACTTT.

The chain couples TRBV28 to TRBJ2-1, with TRBD1 matching 9 bases. This CDR3 spans 12 amino acids. The V segment lost 10 bases and the J segment 8 bases; nucleotides outside the gene matches: 6. Germline lookup yields CDR1 MDHEN and CDR2 SYDVKM. CDR3: CATGTGSDEQFF. For the CDR3, the DNA is TGTGCCACCGGGACAGGGAGCGATGAGCAGTTCTTC.

J is TRBJ2-7 and V is TRBV4-1; possibly TRBD1 or TRBD2 for D (5 bases each). This CDR3 comprises 14 residues. Germline V gene sequence: CDR1 MGHRA, CDR2 YSYEKL. Trimming took 1 base from V and 6 from J, leaving 13 bases between them. CDR3 nucleotides: TGCGCCAGCAGCCAAGGTCCCGGGGCACGCGAGCAGTACTTC. Residues: CASSQGPGAREQYF.

V is TRBV6-4 and J is TRBJ2-3, with TRBD1 identical over 9 bases. The V segment lost 6 bases and the J segment 3 bases; nucleotides outside the gene matches: 10. Germline CDR1 reads MRHNA; CDR2 reads SNTAGT. This CDR3 comprises 16 residues. The CDR3 DNA sequence: TGTGCCAGCAGCCCCACTTCGGACAGGGGAACAGATACGCAGTATTTT. The encoded protein is CASSPTSDRGTDTQYF.

This chain connects TRBV6-5 to TRBJ1-1; TRBD1 matches 7 bases. Trimming at V came to 2 bases and at J to 7 bases, leaving 7 bases not matched to a gene. This CDR3 contains 14 residues. The V gene's germline CDR1 is MNHEY and CDR2 SVGAGI. The CDR3 here is CASSYDRGQIEAFF. The CDR3 DNA follows: TGTGCCAGCAGTTACGATCGGGGACAGATTGAAGCTTTCTTT.

The rearrangement joins TRBV3-1 (or the pseudogene TRBV3-2) to TRBJ2-1, with 8 bases identical to TRBD2. Germline CDR1 is LGHDT and CDR2 is YNNKEL (reference sequence). The junction had 10 bases not matched to a gene; V was cut back by 1 base and J by 2 bases. The CDR3 loop spans 18 amino acids. CDR3 DNA sequence: TGTGCCAGCAGCCAAGCCCGCGGGCTAGCGGGCCCCTACAATGAGCAGTTCTTC. Translated: CASSQARGLAGPYNEQFF.

The chain recombines TRBV19 with TRBJ1-2; 9 bases map to TRBD1. CDR3 length equals 14 residues. In germline, CDR1 is LNHDA, CDR2 SQIVND (reference sequence). The ends lost 6 bases at V and 8 bases at J; junction bases unmatched: 10. The CDR3 region has the DNA TGTGCCAGTAGGACCGGGACAGGGCCTCGGGGCTACACCTTC. Its translation: CASRTGTGPRGYTF.

The CDR3 coding sequence is TGTGCCAGCACGGACAGGGAACGGAATTCACCCCTCCACTTT. Its translation is CASTDRERNSPLHF. The V and J genes are TRBV10-3 and TRBJ1-6; 8 bases map to TRBD1. CDR3 size: 14 residues. Germline V gives CDR1 ENHRY, CDR2 SYGVKD. The J segment lost 7 bases and the V segment lost 10 bases, leaving 9 bases of the junction unmatched.

The chain recombines TRBV28 with TRBJ1-2; D is perhaps TRBD1 (5 bases). Trimming cost V 7 bases and J 4 bases, with 16 bases left between them. Germline CDR1 MDHEN, CDR2 SYDVKM. The CDR3 length is 14 residues. In DNA, the CDR3 is TGTGCCAGCACCCCGGGGGTGTTAGGCTATGGCTACACCTTC. It yields the protein CASTPGVLGYGYTF.

To note about this clone: Other DNA sequences of this sample code for an identical CDR3. The rearrangement uses TRBV2 and TRBJ1-5; no clear D. Germline V lookup: CDR1 SNHLY, CDR2 FYNNEI. V was trimmed by 4 bases and J by 1 base, leaving 5 bases between them. This CDR3 spans 13 amino acids. This CDR3 is CASSGQSNQPQHF. The CDR3 DNA follows: TGTGCCAGCAGTGGGCAGAGCAATCAGCCCCAGCATTTT.

The chain employs TRBV9 and TRBJ1-2; 7 positions agree with TRBD1. The trim removed 4 bases at V and 2 bases at J, leaving 8 bases unmatched. The CDR3 spans 15 residues. From germline, CDR1 is SGDLS and CDR2 YYNGEE. CDR3 region: CASSRGQEQNYGYTF. The DNA of the CDR3 is TGTGCCAGCAGCCGTGGACAGGAGCAAAACTATGGCTACACCTTC.

CDR3 DNA sequence: TGTGCCAGCAGCTTAGCAGCCTCCCATCACAATGAGCAGTTCTTC. It specifies CASSLAASHHNEQFF. V and J are TRBV11-3 and TRBJ2-1; D uncertain. The CDR3 is 15 residues long. Between the trimmed V and J ends, which lost 1 base and 5 bases, there was a span of 12 bases. Germline V gene lookup returns CDR1 SGHNT and CDR2 YENEEA.

This chain joins TRBV5-1 and TRBJ1-1; D uncertain. The V and J ends lost 0 bases and 1 base respectively, with 4 bases between them. Germline CDR1 and CDR2: SGHRS and YFSETQ. The CDR3 has 13 amino acids. The CDR3: CASSLEPNTEAFF. The CDR3, as DNA: TGCGCCAGCAGCTTGGAACCGAACACTGAAGCTTTCTTT.

This chain joins TRBV7-9 and TRBJ1-2; TRBD1 is a possible D gene (5 bases). V was clipped by 5 bases and J by 1 base, with 17 bases between them. Germline CDR1 is SEHNR and CDR2 is FQNEAQ (reference sequence). The CDR3 consists of 16 residues. The CDR3 here is CASSRSRGVGNYGYTF. The CDR3 coding sequence is TGTGCCAGCAGCCGCAGTCGGGGGGTCGGTAACTATGGCTACACCTTC.

CDR3: CATSDPWQYYGYTF. CDR3 bases: TGTGCCACCAGTGATCCGTGGCAGTACTATGGCTACACCTTC. This chain joins TRBV24-1 and TRBJ1-2; D unresolved. The V end was cut by 3 bases, the J end by 3 bases, with 10 bases between. CDR1 is KGHDR, CDR2 SFDVKD, per germline. The CDR3 is 14 amino acids.

The rearrangement uses TRBV6-2 or TRBV6-3 and TRBJ2-5; D gene ambiguous. The CDR3 is made up of 12 amino acids. Germline V gene sequence: CDR1 MNHEY, CDR2 SVGEGT. V was shortened by 6 bases and J by 5 bases, with 10 bases between the two germline ends. DNA of the CDR3: TGTGCCAGCAGCCTAGAGTCGGAGACCCAGTACTTC. This translates into CASSLESETQYF.